This T cell receptor beta chain was found in a study of blood T cells in healthy people across ages. Study observations and caveats: No one knew whether donors had CMV, which possibly confounded expanded clonotype changes. The diversity estimates, figures obtained from one million T cells, were considered underestimates.

For the second PCR, which ran for roughly 6 to 12 cycles, a sample-barcoded 5' primer and a J-beta primer mix were used. From the 5' RACE reads, TCRdb called clonotypes with MiXCR, one entry per CDR3 protein. The sample holds 650,000 to 1,000,000 distinct CDR3 sequences, about half seen once. The CDR3 sequence is 15 residues long. Trimming pared 1 base from V and 3 bases from J, leaving 13 bases between. Germline assignment: CDR1 MNHEY and CDR2 SMNVEV (reference sequence). Details on this clonotype: The antigen is undetermined.

Each donor had 8.5 to 10 milliliters of peripheral blood drawn. In each sample, at least 6.5 million PBMCs were isolated. Sequencing input: blood. The clonotype was recovered from a man of 80 years or more in good health. The chain combines TRBV27 with TRBJ2-7; the D gene could be TRBD1 or TRBD2 (6 bases each). As DNA, the CDR3 is TGTGCCAGCAGTTTATATGGGGGGCGAAGCTACGAGCAGTACTTC. Its translation: CASSLYGGRSYEQYF.